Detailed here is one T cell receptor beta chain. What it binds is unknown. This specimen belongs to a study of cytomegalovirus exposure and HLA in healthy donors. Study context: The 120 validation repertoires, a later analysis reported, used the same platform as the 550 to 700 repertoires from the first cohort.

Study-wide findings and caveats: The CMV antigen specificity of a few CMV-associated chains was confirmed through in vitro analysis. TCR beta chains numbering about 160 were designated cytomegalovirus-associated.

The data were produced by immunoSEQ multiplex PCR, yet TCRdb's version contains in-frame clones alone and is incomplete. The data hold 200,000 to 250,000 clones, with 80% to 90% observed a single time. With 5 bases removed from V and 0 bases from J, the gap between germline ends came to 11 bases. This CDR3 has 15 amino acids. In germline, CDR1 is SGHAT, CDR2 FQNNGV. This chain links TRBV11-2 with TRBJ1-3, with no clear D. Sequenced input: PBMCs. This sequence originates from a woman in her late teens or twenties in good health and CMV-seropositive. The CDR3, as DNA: TGTGCCAGCAGCCCTAGAGGCAACTCTGGAAACACCATATATTTT. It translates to CASSPRGNSGNTIYF.